What follows is one T cell receptor (beta chain) and its context. Unmatched junction bases numbered 11, after V lost 5 bases and J lost 8 bases. The CDR3 consists of 16 residues. Germline CDR1 is KGHDR and CDR2 is SFDVKD. These data originate in a study of blood T cell repertoires in COVID-19. Original data processing: Amplified reference gene primers provided the basis for estimating nucleated cell counts. The protocol was immunoSEQ multiplex PCR, while the TCRdb copy is restricted to in-frame clones and leaves out a portion. For V, J and clone size, that table is used; D and trimming come from the DNA. The table includes about 87,000 clones, over 75% detected once.

This chain links TRBV24-1 with TRBJ2-1; 10 bases map to TRBD2. The specimen sequenced was peripheral blood. The TCR was taken from a woman in her seventies with acute or convalescent COVID-19. The CDR3 reads CATSAWTSGLIYEQFF. The CDR3 DNA follows: TGTGCCACCAGTGCCTGGACTAGCGGATTAATCTATGAGCAGTTCTTC.